Below are 24 T cell receptor beta chains sequenced from a single sample in a study of blood T cell repertoires in COVID-19 (dated by TCRdb to the early 2020s). Libraries were constructed by the immunoSEQ multiplex PCR assay. The source is immuneACCESS, and TCRdb retained only in-frame sequences with V and J called. Part of the clones is not carried over; for the studies checked, unresolved V genes explain less than half of this, and the remainder is unexplained. For this sample there are 130,000 to 150,000 clones; more than 80% appear just once. The ten largest account for roughly 4.5% of the sample. Source material: peripheral blood. These receptors originate from a human donor in a cohort sampled during active COVID-19.

The chain employs TRBV7-8 and TRBJ1-1; D is possibly TRBD1 (6 bases). Trimming removed 2 bases from V and 4 bases from J, with 26 bases in between. Germline lookup yields CDR1 SGHVS and CDR2 FQNEAQ. CDR3 length equals 19 residues. CDR3 sequence (DNA): TGTGCCAGCAGCTTACCTAAAACAGGGCTACGGACTTTAGGCACTGAAGCTTTCTTT. Its protein product is CASSLPKTGLRTLGTEAFF.

This clone was seen a few times. The chain uses TRBV3-1 (or the pseudogene TRBV3-2) and TRBJ1-2; TRBD1 aligns across 7 bases. The CDR3 loop spans 13 amino acids. Germline CDR1 LGHDT, CDR2 YNNKEL (reference sequence). J gave up 2 bases and V 7 bases, and 4 bases lay outside the gene matches. The CDR3 coding sequence is TGTGCCAGCACCCGGACAGGCAACTATGGCTACACCTTC. This sequence encodes CASTRTGNYGYTF.

The chain links TRBV6-1 to TRBJ2-1; D is uncertain. Germline V lookup: CDR1 MNHNS, CDR2 SASEGT. V lost 2 bases and J 4 bases, leaving 6 bases between the germline ends. The CDR3 has 13 residues. CDR3 loop: CASSELTYNEQFF. The CDR3 region has the DNA TGTGCCAGCAGTGAATTAACATACAATGAGCAGTTCTTC.

This clone was detected only once. This rearrangement joins TRBV12-3 or TRBV12-4 to TRBJ1-5; 8 positions match TRBD1. CDR3 size: 13 residues. V gave up 6 bases and J gave up 2 bases; unmatched junction bases: 0. CDR3 nucleotide sequence: TGTGCCAGCAGGACAGGGGGCAATCAGCCCCAGCATTTT. This gives the protein CASRTGGNQPQHF.

V is TRBV15 and J is TRBJ2-1, with D perhaps matching TRBD1 (8 bases). V dropped 4 bases and J dropped 6 bases, with 13 bases sitting between them. The CDR3 is 14 residues long. CDR1 is LNHNV and CDR2 is YYDKDF in the germline V gene (reference sequence). CDR3 protein: CATSNNRGGNEQFF. The CDR3 DNA sequence: TGTGCCACCAGCAATAACAGGGGGGGCAATGAGCAGTTCTTC.

V and J are TRBV5-1 and TRBJ1-2, with 8 bases matching TRBD1. Germline V gene data show CDR1 as SGHRS and CDR2 as YFSETQ. This CDR3 has 15 amino acids. With 0 bases clipped from V and 3 bases from J, the junction kept 4 bases outside the gene matches. The CDR3 DNA sequence: TGCGCCAGCAGCTTGGAAGGACAGGGCTACTATGGCTACACCTTC. This codes for CASSLEGQGYYGYTF.

J is TRBJ1-6 and V is TRBV18; no clear D gene. There are 13 residues in the CDR3. Germline CDR1 and CDR2: KGHSH and LQKENI. Deletions cut 2 bases from V and 8 bases from J, with 7 bases between. The CDR3 coding sequence is TGTGCCAGCTCACCAGCCAGTTATTCACCCCTCCACTTT. This sequence encodes CASSPASYSPLHF.

CDR3 amino acids: CASNQQGASEQFF. The CDR3 nucleotides read TGTGCCAGCAACCAACAGGGGGCCTCTGAGCAGTTCTTC. The chain joins TRBV2 to TRBJ2-1; TRBD1 agrees at 9 bases. Trimming cost V 7 bases and J 9 bases; bases outside gene matches: 7. This CDR3 region has 13 residues. Germline CDR1 and CDR2: SNHLY and FYNNEI. The full variable domain, in which reference TRBV2 and TRBJ2-1 provide the parts outside the CDR3, is EPEVTQTPSHQVTQMGQEVILRCVPISNHLYFYWYRQILGQKVEFLVSFYNNEISEKSEIFDDQFSVERPDGSNFTLKIRSTKLEDSAMYFCASNQQGASEQFFGPGTRLTVL.

This chain connects TRBV4-2 to TRBJ2-1; a weak D match, TRBD2 (5 bases). Trimming took 1 base from V and 7 from J, leaving 17 bases between them. Germline V gives CDR1 LGHNA, CDR2 YNFKEQ. The CDR3 consists of 16 residues. This CDR3 reads CASSQGRSPNQNEQFF. The CDR3 nucleotides read TGTGCCAGCAGCCAAGGGAGGTCCCCGAATCAAAATGAGCAGTTCTTC.

The J gene is TRBJ1-3, the V gene TRBV27; tentative D call: TRBD1 (5 bases). CDR1 is MNHEY, CDR2 SMNVEV, per germline (reference sequence). CDR3 length: 15 amino acids. The CDR3 sequence: CSRWWGLPSGNTIYF. CDR3 DNA sequence: TGTAGCCGTTGGTGGGGCTTACCATCTGGAAACACCATATATTTT.

As concerns this clone: Its ends do not fully match the called genes, so a read error is possible. The V call is TRBV5-1, the J call TRBJ1-4, with D possibly TRBD1 on 6 matching bases. The CDR3 length is 14 residues. CDR1 is SGHRS and CDR2 is YFSETQ in the germline V gene. The CDR3 bases are TGCGCCAGCAGCTTTGGGACAACAAATGAAAAACTGTTTTTT. Amino acid sequence: CASSFGTTNEKLFF. Full variable domain (outside the CDR3, taken from reference TRBV5-1 and TRBJ1-4): KAGVTQTPRYLIKTRGQQVTLSCSPISGHRSVSWYQQTPGQGLQFLFEYFSETQRNKGNFPGRFSGRQFSNSRSEMNVSTLELGDSALYLCASSFGTTNEKLFFGSGTQLSVL.

The chain carries TRBV2 and TRBJ1-2; D uncertain. In germline, CDR1 is SNHLY, CDR2 FYNNEI. The V and J ends lost 4 bases and 2 bases respectively, with 20 bases between them. This CDR3 spans 17 amino acids. The CDR3 is CASSVLRVSSPNYGYTF. The CDR3 DNA is TGTGCCAGCAGTGTCCTGCGGGTAAGTTCCCCAAACTATGGCTACACCTTC.

The chain combines TRBV2 with TRBJ2-5; 12 nucleotides agree with TRBD2. The CDR3 consists of 19 residues. CDR1 and CDR2 from the germline V gene are SNHLY and FYNNEI. V lost 0 bases, J lost 5 bases, and 13 bases stayed unmatched. CDR3 in amino acids: CASSEALGASGGARETQYF. The CDR3 DNA reads TGTGCCAGCAGTGAAGCGCTTGGGGCTAGCGGGGGGGCTCGGGAGACCCAGTACTTC.

This chain connects TRBV5-1 to TRBJ2-6, with D possibly TRBD1 on 5 matching bases. V was clipped by 4 bases and J by 0 bases, with 17 bases between them. CDR3 length equals 18 residues. The germline gives CDR1 SGHRS, CDR2 YFSETQ. CDR3 sequence reads: CASSAAGSLFSGANVLTF. CDR3 bases: TGCGCCAGCAGCGCTGCAGGGTCCTTATTCTCTGGGGCCAACGTCCTGACTTTC.

This clone qualifies as medium-sized (0.01 to 0.1%). The chain links TRBV7-8 to TRBJ2-7; 9 bases line up with TRBD2. CDR1 SGHVS and CDR2 FQNEAQ come from the germline V gene. CDR3 length: 17 amino acids. Trimming removed 3 bases from V and 0 bases from J; junction bases left unmatched: 9. This CDR3 is CASSFLTSGPSSYEQYV. In nucleotides, the CDR3 is TGTGCCAGCAGCTTCCTCACTAGCGGGCCCAGCTCCTACGAGCAGTACGTC.

The rearrangement uses TRBV9 and TRBJ2-3; a possible D gene is TRBD1 (6 bases). V was trimmed by 2 bases and J by 4 bases, leaving 17 bases between them. This CDR3 comprises 16 residues. CDR1 is SGDLS, CDR2 YYNGEE, per germline. CDR3 nucleotide sequence: TGTGCCAGCAGCGTGTCAGGGGCCCTACGCGCAGATACGCAGTATTTT. This translates into CASSVSGALRADTQYF.

The chain couples TRBV3-1 (or the pseudogene TRBV3-2) to TRBJ1-5; D is undetermined. This CDR3 comprises 14 residues. Germline loops: CDR1 LGHDT, CDR2 YNNKEL (reference sequence). Trimming stripped 1 base from V and 6 bases from J, with 10 bases between. This chain's CDR3 is CASSQATSGQPQHF. In nucleotides, the CDR3 is TGTGCCAGCAGCCAAGCCACCTCGGGTCAGCCCCAGCATTTT.

The chain links TRBV5-1 to TRBJ2-3; 12 positions match TRBD2. V trimming: 2 bases; J trimming: 5 bases; junction bases outside the gene matches: 12. Germline CDR1 and CDR2: SGHRS and YFSETQ. The CDR3 totals 18 residues. CDR3: CASSLDSTSGRAGDTQYF. CDR3 nucleotide sequence: TGCGCCAGCAGCTTAGACTCGACTAGCGGGAGAGCGGGAGATACGCAGTATTTT.

The chain couples TRBV6-5 to TRBJ2-3; TRBD2 matches 8 bases. Trimming at V came to 5 bases and at J to 4 bases, leaving 5 bases not matched to a gene. The germline V gene encodes CDR1 MNHEY and CDR2 SVGAGI. The CDR3 extends over 14 amino acids. The CDR3 DNA reads TGTGCCAGCAGTCCGGGACTAGGGGCAGATACGCAGTATTTT. The encoded protein is CASSPGLGADTQYF.

The chain recombines TRBV7-9 with TRBJ2-3; D perhaps matches TRBD2 (7 bases). With 5 bases removed from V and 1 base from J, the gap between germline ends came to 10 bases. In germline, CDR1 is SEHNR, CDR2 FQNEAQ (reference sequence). The CDR3 extends over 14 amino acids. The CDR3 nucleotides are TGTGCCAGCAGCCGGGGGGCGGGCACAGATACGCAGTATTTT. Its protein is CASSRGAGTDTQYF.

The chain uses TRBV5-1 and TRBJ2-1, with TRBD2 identical over 8 bases. V lost 4 bases and J lost 1; bases outside the gene matches: 4. Germline V gene sequence: CDR1 SGHRS, CDR2 YFSETQ. CDR3 length equals 15 residues. CDR3 nucleotide sequence: TGCGCCAGCAGCACGGGAGGGCCATCCTACAATGAGCAGTTCTTC. Amino acids: CASSTGGPSYNEQFF.

The rearrangement joins TRBV5-1 to TRBJ2-5; 14 bases fit TRBD2. The CDR3 is 17 amino acids. Looked up from germline, CDR1 is SGHRS and CDR2 is YFSETQ. J was trimmed by 4 bases and V by 0 bases; bases with no gene match: 5. CDR3 sequence (DNA): TGCGCCAGCAGCTTGGCCGGGACTAGCGGGAGAAGAGAGACCCAGTACTTC. It specifies CASSLAGTSGRRETQYF.

CDR3 DNA sequence: TGTGCCAGTAGTATCGGACTAGCGGGCGGCTCAGATACGCAGTATTTT. It translates to CASSIGLAGGSDTQYF. J is TRBJ2-3 and V is TRBV19, with TRBD2 matching 11 bases. J gave up 4 bases and V 3 bases, and 6 bases lay outside the gene matches. The CDR3 sequence is 16 residues long. Germline V lookup: CDR1 LNHDA, CDR2 SQIVND (reference sequence).

V and J are TRBV2 and TRBJ1-2; the D gene is possibly TRBD1 (5 bases). This CDR3 region has 17 residues. The V gene lost 0 bases and the J gene lost 0 bases, with 14 bases spanning the gap. CDR1 is SNHLY, CDR2 FYNNEI, per germline. Here the CDR3 DNA reads TGTGCCAGCAGTGAAGCGCCCACAGGCCTTTCTAACTATGGCTACACCTTC. Amino acids: CASSEAPTGLSNYGYTF.